This T cell receptor beta chain was sequenced for a study of blood T cell repertoires in COVID-19. In the original workflow: Reference gene primers were amplified, and this amplification served to estimate nucleated cell counts. Assay used: immunoSEQ multiplex PCR; TCRdb lists only in-frame clones, some missing. The V and J calls and clone size are taken from that table; D and trimming were inferred from the DNA. The sample records 250,000 or so clones, roughly 86% being singletons. The origin of this receptor is a woman in her fifties or sixties with COVID-19, enrolled during active disease. The sequencing sample was made of peripheral blood.

CDR3 bases: TGCAGTGCTAGTAGGGACACTAATCAGCCCCAGCATTTT. This gives the protein CSASRDTNQPQHF. The genes are TRBV20-1 and TRBJ1-5; maybe TRBD1 (6 bases). V gave up 3 bases and J gave up 4 bases, with 10 bases separating them. The CDR3 contains 13 residues. Germline CDR1 DFQATT, CDR2 SNEGSKA (reference sequence).